The clone carrying this T cell receptor (beta chain) showed up just a few times. The data were obtained in a study of blood T cell repertoires in COVID-19. Study context: Researchers got acute and convalescent COVID-19 samples from the United States, Italy and Spain.

V gave up 5 bases and J gave up 8 bases, with 15 bases separating them. The length of the CDR3 is 13 residues. CDR1 MNHEY and CDR2 SVGAGI come from the germline V gene. Only in-frame clones appear in the TCRdb table, and some are missing; sequencing was by immunoSEQ multiplex PCR. The sample records 180,000 or so clones, about 90% being singletons. Ages ranged from about 18 to 100 years, with residence in fewer than 25 US areas. Participants were placed into cohorts based on the clinical history they reported. The sample consisted of PBMCs or T cells enriched from blood (not recorded which). The V gene is TRBV6-5, the J gene TRBJ1-1; D unclear. The TCR originated in a human donor with acute COVID-19. The donor label of this sample is uncertain. CDR3 bases: TGTGCCAGCAGTAATAGTCTCGGTTCCGAAGCTTTCTTT. Translated, it gives CASSNSLGSEAFF.